These 27 T cell receptor beta chains originate from one sample sequenced in a study of T cell changes during pregnancy in multiple sclerosis. TCRdb keeps only in-frame clones here, not all; method: immunoSEQ multiplex PCR. The table records about 57,000 clones, about 92% of them present only once. Specimen: peripheral blood, collected after pregnancy. These receptors came from a female donor with multiple sclerosis, enrolled in a pregnancy study.

Of note for this clone: At one end, the junction sequence differs from germline, possibly due to a read error. This chain joins TRBV7-7 and TRBJ2-1; D gene uncertain. The CDR3 sequence is 15 residues long. Per the germline V gene, CDR1 is SSHAT and CDR2 is FNYEAQ (reference sequence). In DNA form, the CDR3 reads TGTGCTAGCAGCTTCCTGTTACGGGTGAACAATGAGCAGTTCTTC. Encoded protein: CASSFLLRVNNEQFF.

J is TRBJ2-1 and V is TRBV19, with TRBD2 as a possible D gene (5 bases). Germline V gene data show CDR1 as LNHDA and CDR2 as SQIVND (reference sequence). The ends were cut back, 10 bases at V and 3 bases at J, with 10 bases in the middle. There are 12 residues in the CDR3. CDR3 residues: CATARDYNEQFF. The CDR3 DNA reads TGTGCCACCGCACGGGACTACAATGAGCAGTTCTTC.

The V gene is TRBV9, the J gene TRBJ2-3, with D maybe TRBD2 (5 bases). The CDR3 extends over 17 amino acids. The ends were cut back, 1 base at V and 2 bases at J, with 17 bases in the middle. Germline CDR1 and CDR2: SGDLS and YYNGEE. For the CDR3, the DNA is TGTGCCAGCAGCGTAAGTTTTTTTGAGGGAGCCACAGATACGCAGTATTTT. It codes for CASSVSFFEGATDTQYF. Drawing the rest from reference TRBV9 and TRBJ2-3, the complete variable domain is DSGVTQTPKHLITATGQRVTLRCSPRSGDLSVYWYQQSLDQGLQFLIQYYNGEERAKGNILERFSAQQFPDLHSELNLSSLELGDSALYFCASSVSFFEGATDTQYFGPGTRLTVL.

The count of this clone is one. The chain couples TRBV4-1 to TRBJ2-5; 7 nucleotides match TRBD1. This CDR3 is built from 13 residues. The V and J ends lost 4 bases and 4 bases, in that order; junction bases with no gene match: 3. Per germline, CDR1 MGHRA and CDR2 YSYEKL. The CDR3 region is CASSPRQGETQYF. CDR3 in DNA: TGCGCCAGCAGCCCGCGACAGGGAGAGACCCAGTACTTC.

This sequence joins TRBV27 and TRBJ1-1; D unresolved. Trimming cost V 4 bases and J 0 bases, with 6 bases left between them. There are 13 residues in the CDR3. Germline CDR1 reads MNHEY; CDR2 reads SMNVEV (reference sequence). CDR3 region: CASSYYLNTEAFF. The CDR3 nucleotides read TGTGCCAGCAGTTATTACTTGAACACTGAAGCTTTCTTT.

The rearrangement uses TRBV7-8 and TRBJ2-1; no firm D call. Trimming removed 3 bases from V and 0 bases from J, with 12 bases in between. The CDR3 loop spans 16 amino acids. CDR1 and CDR2 (germline): SGHVS, FQNEAQ. CDR3 nucleotides: TGTGCCAGCAGCTTTACGGTAGAAAGCTCCTACAATGAGCAGTTCTTC. Protein: CASSFTVESSYNEQFF.

The chain uses TRBV9 and TRBJ2-1, with D uncertain. The V end was cut by 1 base, the J end by 6 bases, with 11 bases between. The germline CDR1 and CDR2 sequences are SGDLS and YYNGEE. The CDR3 is 14 amino acids. The DNA for the CDR3 is TGTGCCAGCAGCGTACTGGATGCGGTCAATGAGCAGTTCTTC. The encoded protein is CASSVLDAVNEQFF. Variable domain in full (rest from reference TRBV9 and TRBJ2-1): DSGVTQTPKHLITATGQRVTLRCSPRSGDLSVYWYQQSLDQGLQFLIQYYNGEERAKGNILERFSAQQFPDLHSELNLSSLELGDSALYFCASSVLDAVNEQFFGPGTRLTVL.

This chain joins TRBV5-4 and TRBJ2-3; TRBD1 might be the D (5 bases). Trimming stripped 4 bases from V and 5 bases from J, with 11 bases between. This CDR3 spans 13 amino acids. Germline V lookup: CDR1 SGHNT, CDR2 YYREEE (reference sequence). As DNA, the CDR3 is TGTGCCAGCAGCCTCAGGCAGGGAGATACGCAGTATTTT. Translating gives CASSLRQGDTQYF.

The chain joins TRBV13 to TRBJ2-5; the match to TRBD2 covers 10 bases. There are 17 residues in the CDR3. The germline V gene has CDR1 PRHDT and CDR2 FYEKMQ (reference sequence). Germline trimming cut 5 bases from V and 5 bases from J; bases unmatched to any gene: 14. CDR3 sequence: CASSGELAGEGRETQYF. The CDR3 DNA sequence: TGTGCCAGCAGCGGAGAGCTAGCGGGAGAGGGGAGGGAGACCCAGTACTTC.

V and J are TRBV27 and TRBJ2-7; 10 bases align to TRBD1. The CDR3 totals 15 residues. J gave up 7 bases and V 6 bases, and 12 bases lay outside the gene matches. Germline assignment: CDR1 MNHEY and CDR2 SMNVEV (reference sequence). The DNA for the CDR3 is TGTGCCAGCAGGAGACAGGGGGCGATGTATGAAGAGCAGTACTTC. Translating gives CASRRQGAMYEEQYF.

This clone was counted a single time. The V and J genes are TRBV5-4 and TRBJ1-1; 8 bases agree with TRBD1. V gave up 0 bases and J gave up 4 bases; unmatched junction bases: 5. This CDR3 comprises 15 residues. Germline V gene lookup returns CDR1 SGHNT and CDR2 YYREEE (reference sequence). DNA of the CDR3: TGTGCCAGCAGCTTGGCCAACAGGGGGGGCACTGAAGCTTTCTTT. This sequence encodes CASSLANRGGTEAFF.

The chain recombines TRBV9 with TRBJ1-1, with 9 bases matching TRBD1. The J segment lost 4 bases and the V segment lost 2 bases, leaving 3 bases of the junction unmatched. This CDR3 has 14 residues. Germline CDR1 is SGDLS and CDR2 is YYNGEE. CDR3: CASSVLTGGTEAFF. CDR3 in DNA: TGTGCCAGCAGCGTCCTGACAGGGGGCACTGAAGCTTTCTTT.

V is TRBV4-1 and J is TRBJ2-7; 9 bases align to TRBD1. The J segment lost 5 bases and the V segment lost 4 bases, leaving 12 bases of the junction unmatched. The CDR3 covers 16 residues. The germline V gene has CDR1 MGHRA and CDR2 YSYEKL. Written as DNA, the CDR3 is TGCGCCAGCAGCCCCCCGGGACAGGGCGGATCAAACGAGCAGTACTTC. Protein: CASSPPGQGGSNEQYF.

The chain joins TRBV19 to TRBJ1-4, with TRBD1 matching over 7 bases. Germline trimming cut 6 bases from V and 2 bases from J; bases unmatched to any gene: 3. This CDR3 contains 14 residues. Germline CDR1 LNHDA, CDR2 SQIVND (reference sequence). The CDR3 protein is CASREQGTNEKLFF. The CDR3 DNA reads as TGTGCCAGTAGGGAACAGGGGACTAATGAAAAACTGTTTTTT.

The chain employs TRBV9 and TRBJ2-1; no clear D. Between the trimmed V and J ends, which lost 4 bases and 9 bases, there was a span of 17 bases. The CDR3 runs 14 residues. CDR1 is SGDLS and CDR2 is YYNGEE in the germline V gene. This chain's CDR3 is CASSFTGATSEQFF. In DNA, the CDR3 is TGTGCCAGCAGCTTCACTGGCGCGACATCTGAGCAGTTCTTC.

This sequence joins TRBV11-2 and TRBJ2-7, with 8 nucleotides matching TRBD2. CDR1 is SGHAT and CDR2 is FQNNGV in the germline V gene. The V segment lost 5 bases and the J segment 3 bases; nucleotides outside the gene matches: 6. CDR3 length equals 14 residues. The DNA of the CDR3 is TGTGCCAGCAGCGGTAGGACTAGCCTCTACGAGCAGTACTTC. Translation: CASSGRTSLYEQYF.

The V and J genes are TRBV5-1 and TRBJ2-1; the match to TRBD2 covers 7 bases. V lost 4 bases to trimming and J lost 3 bases; unmatched junction nucleotides: 4. Germline CDR1 and CDR2: SGHRS and YFSETQ. This CDR3 region has 14 residues. CDR3 nucleotides: TGCGCCAGCAGCAGCGGGGCCAACTACAATGAGCAGTTCTTC. Translated, it gives CASSSGANYNEQFF.

V usage is TRBV7-6 and J usage is TRBJ2-2; 11 nucleotides match TRBD2. Germline CDR1 SGHVS, CDR2 FNYEAQ. V trimming: 1 base; J trimming: 1 base; junction bases outside the gene matches: 2. The CDR3 has 17 residues. CDR3 protein: CASSLEGLAVNTGELFF. CDR3 bases: TGTGCCAGCAGCTTAGAGGGACTAGCGGTGAACACCGGGGAGCTGTTTTTT.

V usage is TRBV27 and J usage is TRBJ2-7; TRBD2 aligns across 7 bases. Trimming removed 9 bases from V and 0 bases from J; junction bases left unmatched: 26. The CDR3 totals 20 residues. Germline V gene lookup returns CDR1 MNHEY and CDR2 SMNVEV (reference sequence). CDR3 in amino acids: CASRLSFGRGGIPSSYEQYF. DNA of the CDR3: TGTGCCAGTAGATTATCCTTTGGGAGGGGAGGCATTCCTAGCTCCTACGAGCAGTACTTC.

The rearrangement uses TRBV5-6 and TRBJ2-5; 10 nucleotides agree with TRBD2. Germline V lookup: CDR1 SGHDT, CDR2 YYEEEE. The trim removed 5 bases at V and 2 bases at J, leaving 6 bases unmatched. CDR3 length: 15 residues. The chain's CDR3 is CASSWTSGDQETQYF. CDR3 coding DNA: TGTGCCAGCAGTTGGACTAGCGGAGATCAAGAGACCCAGTACTTC.

The chain uses TRBV7-9 and TRBJ1-4; a weak D match, TRBD1 (5 bases). CDR1 is SEHNR, CDR2 FQNEAQ, per germline (reference sequence). This CDR3 comprises 15 residues. V was trimmed by 1 base and J by 8 bases, leaving 14 bases between them. DNA of the CDR3: TGTGCCAGCAGCTTAGAAGGCAGGGTAGGAGAAAAACTGTTTTTT. It encodes CASSLEGRVGEKLFF.

The V gene is TRBV7-9, the J gene TRBJ2-7; the D gene is possibly TRBD1 (6 bases). This CDR3 comprises 17 residues. Trimming removed 4 bases at V and 1 base at J, with 20 bases between. Germline V gene sequence: CDR1 SEHNR, CDR2 FQNEAQ (reference sequence). The CDR3, as DNA: TGTGCCAGCAGCTCCCCCCTCGGACAGAGACAATCCTACGAGCAGTACTTC. Amino acid sequence: CASSSPLGQRQSYEQYF.

This clone was seen a single time. This chain connects TRBV6-1 to TRBJ2-7; no reliable D call. CDR1 and CDR2 from the germline V gene are MNHNS and SASEGT. With 6 bases removed from V and 4 bases from J, the gap between germline ends came to 13 bases. The CDR3 is 13 amino acids. The DNA of the CDR3 is TGTGCCAGCAGAACTCTAGTCGGATACGAGCAGTACTTC. Translated, it gives CASRTLVGYEQYF.

There are a few counts of this clone. This chain connects TRBV7-9 to TRBJ2-1; D unclear. Trimming shortened V by 4 bases and J by 6 bases, and 13 bases separated the two germline ends. This CDR3 has 14 amino acids. The germline V gene encodes CDR1 SEHNR and CDR2 FQNEAQ (reference sequence). The CDR3 DNA reads as TGTGCCAGCAGCTCCAATGGAGTACGCAATGAGCAGTTCTTC. Translation gives CASSSNGVRNEQFF.

The chain carries TRBV30 and TRBJ2-1; tentative D call: TRBD1 (5 bases). V was trimmed by 2 bases and J by 8 bases, leaving 10 bases between them. CDR1 and CDR2 (germline): GTSNPN, SVGIG (reference sequence). CDR3 length: 12 residues. The CDR3 loop is CAWSRQIDEQFF. The CDR3 nucleotides are TGTGCCTGGAGTCGACAGATTGATGAGCAGTTCTTC.

There are a few counts of this clone. CDR3 region: CASSLGPSGNTIYF. The DNA of the CDR3 is TGTGCCAGCAGCTTAGGGCCCTCTGGAAACACCATATATTTT. The chain is built from TRBV11-2 and TRBJ1-3, with no clear D. The CDR3 has 14 amino acids. Per the germline V gene, CDR1 is SGHAT and CDR2 is FQNNGV. Between the trimmed V and J ends, which lost 1 base and 0 bases, there was a span of 4 bases.

This clone was seen just once. J is TRBJ2-1 and V is TRBV4-2; the match to TRBD2 covers 11 bases. This CDR3 is built from 16 residues. Trimming removed 6 bases from V and 7 bases from J; junction bases left unmatched: 11. The V gene's germline CDR1 is LGHNA and CDR2 YNFKEQ. The CDR3 is CASSAGLAELVNEQFF. In DNA, the CDR3 is TGTGCCAGCAGTGCGGGACTAGCGGAATTAGTGAATGAGCAGTTCTTC.